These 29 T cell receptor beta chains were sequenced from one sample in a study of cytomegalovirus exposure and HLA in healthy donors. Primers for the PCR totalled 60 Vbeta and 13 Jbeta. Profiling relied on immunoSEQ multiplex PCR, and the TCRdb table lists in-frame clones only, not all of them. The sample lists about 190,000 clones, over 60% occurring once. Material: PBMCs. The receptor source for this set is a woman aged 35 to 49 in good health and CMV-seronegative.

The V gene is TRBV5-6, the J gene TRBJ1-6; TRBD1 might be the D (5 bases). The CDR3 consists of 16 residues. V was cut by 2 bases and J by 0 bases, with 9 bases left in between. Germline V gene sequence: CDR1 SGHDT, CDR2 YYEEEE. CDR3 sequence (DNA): TGTGCCAGCAGCTTTTTCGGGGGCTCCTATAATTCACCCCTCCACTTT. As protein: CASSFFGGSYNSPLHF.

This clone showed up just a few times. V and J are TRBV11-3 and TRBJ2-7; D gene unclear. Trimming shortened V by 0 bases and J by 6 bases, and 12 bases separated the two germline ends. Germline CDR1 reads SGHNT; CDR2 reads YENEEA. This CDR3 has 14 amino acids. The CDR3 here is CASSLDGDVLEQYV. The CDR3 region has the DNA TGTGCCAGCAGCTTAGATGGAGATGTCCTCGAGCAGTACGTC.

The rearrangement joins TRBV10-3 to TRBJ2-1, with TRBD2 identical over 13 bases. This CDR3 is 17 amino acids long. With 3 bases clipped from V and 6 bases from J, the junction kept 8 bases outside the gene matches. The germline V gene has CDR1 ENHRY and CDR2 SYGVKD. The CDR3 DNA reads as TGTGCCATCAGTGATGGCACTAGCGGGGGGGTGTTCAATGAGCAGTTCTTC. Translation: CAISDGTSGGVFNEQFF.

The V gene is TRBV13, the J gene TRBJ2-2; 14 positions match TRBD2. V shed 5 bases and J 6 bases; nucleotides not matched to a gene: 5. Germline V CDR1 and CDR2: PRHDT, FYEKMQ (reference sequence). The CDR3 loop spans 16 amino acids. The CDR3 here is CASSPGTSGSSGELFF. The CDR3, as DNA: TGTGCCAGCAGCCCCGGGACTAGCGGGAGCTCCGGGGAGCTGTTTTTT.

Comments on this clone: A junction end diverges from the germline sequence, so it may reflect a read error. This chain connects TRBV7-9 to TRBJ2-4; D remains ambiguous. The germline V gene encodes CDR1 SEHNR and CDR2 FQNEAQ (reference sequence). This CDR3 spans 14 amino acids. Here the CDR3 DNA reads TGTTCCAGCAGCCCACTACTAGCCAAAAACATTCAGTACTTC. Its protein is CSSSPLLAKNIQYF.

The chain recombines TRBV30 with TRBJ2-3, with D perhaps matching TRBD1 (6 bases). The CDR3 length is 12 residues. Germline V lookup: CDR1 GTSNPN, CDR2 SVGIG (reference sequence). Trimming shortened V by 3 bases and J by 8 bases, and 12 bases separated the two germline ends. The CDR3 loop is CAWSAGVRTQYF. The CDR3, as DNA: TGTGCCTGGAGCGCAGGGGTGCGTACGCAGTATTTT. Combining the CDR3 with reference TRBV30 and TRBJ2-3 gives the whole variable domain SQTIHQWPATLVQPVGSPLSLECTVEGTSNPNLYWYRQAAGRGLQLLFYSVGIGQISSEVPQNLSASRPQDRQFILSSKKLLLSDSGFYLCAWSAGVRTQYFGPGTRLTVL.

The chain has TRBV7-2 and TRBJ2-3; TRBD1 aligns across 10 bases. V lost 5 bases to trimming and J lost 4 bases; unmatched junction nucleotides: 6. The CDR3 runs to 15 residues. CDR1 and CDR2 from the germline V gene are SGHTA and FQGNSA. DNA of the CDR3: TGTGCCAGCAGCCCCGGGACAGGGGCCTCAGATACGCAGTATTTT. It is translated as CASSPGTGASDTQYF. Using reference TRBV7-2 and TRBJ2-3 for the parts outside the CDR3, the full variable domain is GAGVSQSPSNKVTEKGKDVELRCDPISGHTALYWYRQSLGQGLEFLIYFQGNSAPDKSGLPSDRFSAERTGGSVSTLTIQRTQQEDSAVYLCASSPGTGASDTQYFGPGTRLTVL.

The DNA of the CDR3 is TGCGCCAGCGCTTTAAACAGGGGGCTTACTGGAAACACCATATATTTT. It encodes CASALNRGLTGNTIYF. The chain carries TRBV4-1 and TRBJ1-3; 9 bases match TRBD1. From germline, CDR1 is MGHRA and CDR2 YSYEKL. Unmatched junction bases numbered 10, after V lost 8 bases and J lost 2 bases. CDR3 length: 16 residues.

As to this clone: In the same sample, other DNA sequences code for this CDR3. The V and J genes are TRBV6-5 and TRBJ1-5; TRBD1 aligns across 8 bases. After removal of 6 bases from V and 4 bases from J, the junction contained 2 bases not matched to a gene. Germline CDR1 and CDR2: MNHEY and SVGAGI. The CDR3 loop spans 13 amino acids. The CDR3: CASSRTGNQPQHF. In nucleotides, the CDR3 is TGTGCCAGCAGCCGGACAGGGAATCAGCCCCAGCATTTT.

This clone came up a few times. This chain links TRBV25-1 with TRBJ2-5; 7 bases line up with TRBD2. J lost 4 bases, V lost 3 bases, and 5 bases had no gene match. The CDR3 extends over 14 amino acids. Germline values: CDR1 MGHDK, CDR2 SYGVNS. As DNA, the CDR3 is TGTGCCAGCAGTGAGAGAAGCGGGATAGAGACCCAGTACTTC. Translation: CASSERSGIETQYF. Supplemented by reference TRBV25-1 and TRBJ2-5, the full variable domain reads EADIYQTPRYLVIGTGKKITLECSQTMGHDKMYWYQQDPGMELHLIHYSYGVNSTEKGDLSSESTVSRIRTEHFPLTLESARPSHTSQYLCASSERSGIETQYFGPGTRLLVL.

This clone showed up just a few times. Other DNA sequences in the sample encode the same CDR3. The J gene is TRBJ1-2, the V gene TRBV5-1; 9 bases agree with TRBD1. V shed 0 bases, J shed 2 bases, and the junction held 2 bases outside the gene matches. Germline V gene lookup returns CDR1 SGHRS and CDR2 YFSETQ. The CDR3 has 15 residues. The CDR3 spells CASSLGDRANYGYTF. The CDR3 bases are TGCGCCAGCAGCTTGGGGGACAGGGCAAACTATGGCTACACCTTC.

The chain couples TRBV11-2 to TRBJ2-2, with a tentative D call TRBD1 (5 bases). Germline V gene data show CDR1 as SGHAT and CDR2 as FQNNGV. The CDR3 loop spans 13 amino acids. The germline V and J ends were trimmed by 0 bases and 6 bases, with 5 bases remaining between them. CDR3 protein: CASSLDRAGELFF. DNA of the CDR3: TGTGCCAGCAGCTTAGACAGGGCCGGGGAGCTGTTTTTT.

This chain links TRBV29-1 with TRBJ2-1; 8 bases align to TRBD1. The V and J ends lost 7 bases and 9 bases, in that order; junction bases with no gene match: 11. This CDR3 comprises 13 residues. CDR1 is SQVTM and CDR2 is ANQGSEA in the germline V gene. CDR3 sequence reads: CSGSTGGSGEQFF. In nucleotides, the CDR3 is TGCAGCGGATCCACAGGGGGGAGCGGTGAGCAGTTCTTC.

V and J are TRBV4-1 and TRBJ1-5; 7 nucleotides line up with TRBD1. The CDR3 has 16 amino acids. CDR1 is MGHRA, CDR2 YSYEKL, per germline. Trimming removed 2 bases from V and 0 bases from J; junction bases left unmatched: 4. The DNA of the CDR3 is TGCGCCAGCAGCCAAAAAAAGGGGGCTAGCAATCAGCCCCAGCATTTT. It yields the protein CASSQKKGASNQPQHF.

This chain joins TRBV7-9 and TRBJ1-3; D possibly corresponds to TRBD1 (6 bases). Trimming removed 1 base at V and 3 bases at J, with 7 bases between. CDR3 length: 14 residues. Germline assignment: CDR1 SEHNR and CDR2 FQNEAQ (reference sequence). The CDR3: CASSLGQDGNTIYF. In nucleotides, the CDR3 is TGTGCCAGCAGCTTAGGACAGGATGGAAACACCATATATTTT.

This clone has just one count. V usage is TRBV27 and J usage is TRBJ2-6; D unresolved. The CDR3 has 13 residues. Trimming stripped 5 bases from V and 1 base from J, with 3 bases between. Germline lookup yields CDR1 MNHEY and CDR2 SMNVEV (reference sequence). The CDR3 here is CASSPSGANVLTF. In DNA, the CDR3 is TGTGCCAGCAGTCCATCTGGGGCCAACGTCCTGACTTTC.

CDR3 nucleotide sequence: TGTGCCAGCAGTGACTCAGACTATAGCAATCAGCCCCAGCATTTT. Translating it yields CASSDSDYSNQPQHF. The V call is TRBV2, the J call TRBJ1-5; D is unresolved. V dropped 3 bases and J dropped 0 bases, with 9 bases sitting between them. CDR3 size: 15 residues. Germline V gene data show CDR1 as SNHLY and CDR2 as FYNNEI.

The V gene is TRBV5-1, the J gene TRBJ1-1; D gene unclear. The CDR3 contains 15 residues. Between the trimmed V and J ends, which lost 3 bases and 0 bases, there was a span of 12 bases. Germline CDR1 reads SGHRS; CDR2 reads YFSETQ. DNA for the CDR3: TGCGCCAGCAGCTCGAATGGCAACATGAACACTGAAGCTTTCTTT. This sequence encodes CASSSNGNMNTEAFF.

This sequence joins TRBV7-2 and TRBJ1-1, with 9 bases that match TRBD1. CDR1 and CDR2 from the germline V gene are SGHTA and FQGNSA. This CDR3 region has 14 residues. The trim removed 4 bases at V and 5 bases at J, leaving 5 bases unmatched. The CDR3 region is CASSSHRGQTEAFF. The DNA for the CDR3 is TGTGCCAGCAGCTCGCACAGGGGGCAGACTGAAGCTTTCTTT. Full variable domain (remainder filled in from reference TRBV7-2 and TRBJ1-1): GAGVSQSPSNKVTEKGKDVELRCDPISGHTALYWYRQSLGQGLEFLIYFQGNSAPDKSGLPSDRFSAERTGGSVSTLTIQRTQQEDSAVYLCASSSHRGQTEAFFGQGTRLTVV.

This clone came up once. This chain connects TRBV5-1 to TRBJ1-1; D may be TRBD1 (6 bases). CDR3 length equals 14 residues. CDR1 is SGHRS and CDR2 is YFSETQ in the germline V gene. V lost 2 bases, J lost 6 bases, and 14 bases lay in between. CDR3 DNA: TGCGCCAGCAGCTTCCGGGATCCAGGGGCTGAAGCTTTCTTT. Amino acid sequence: CASSFRDPGAEAFF.

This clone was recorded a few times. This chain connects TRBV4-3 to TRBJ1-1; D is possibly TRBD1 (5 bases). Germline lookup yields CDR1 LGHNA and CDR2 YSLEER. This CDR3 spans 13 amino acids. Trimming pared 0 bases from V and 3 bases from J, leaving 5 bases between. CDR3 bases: TGCGCCAGCAGCCAAGACAGGGACACTGAAGCTTTCTTT. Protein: CASSQDRDTEAFF.

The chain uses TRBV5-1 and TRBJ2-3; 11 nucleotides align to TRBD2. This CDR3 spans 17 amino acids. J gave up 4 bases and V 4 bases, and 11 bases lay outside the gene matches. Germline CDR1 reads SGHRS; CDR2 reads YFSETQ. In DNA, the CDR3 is TGCGCCAGCAGCGACCTAGCGGGAGGTGAAGGAGCAGATACGCAGTATTTT. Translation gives CASSDLAGGEGADTQYF.

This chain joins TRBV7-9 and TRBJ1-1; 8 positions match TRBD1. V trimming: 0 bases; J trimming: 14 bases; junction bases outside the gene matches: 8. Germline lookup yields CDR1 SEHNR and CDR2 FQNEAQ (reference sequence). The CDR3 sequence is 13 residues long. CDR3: CASSLAGGQGVFF. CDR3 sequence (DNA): TGTGCCAGCAGCTTAGCGGGAGGACAGGGTGTCTTCTTT.

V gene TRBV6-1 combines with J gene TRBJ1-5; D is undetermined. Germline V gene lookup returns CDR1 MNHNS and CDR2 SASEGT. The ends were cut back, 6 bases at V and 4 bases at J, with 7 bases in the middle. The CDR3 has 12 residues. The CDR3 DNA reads TGTGCCAGCAGCGACATTAATCAGCCCCAGCATTTT. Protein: CASSDINQPQHF.

The DNA for the CDR3 is TGTGCCAGCAGCTCAAGTCGGGACAGGACCTATAATTCACCCCTCCACTTT. Its translation: CASSSSRDRTYNSPLHF. The chain employs TRBV5-4 and TRBJ1-6, with 8 bases aligning to TRBD1. From germline, CDR1 is SGHNT and CDR2 YYREEE (reference sequence). The CDR3 contains 17 residues. The J segment lost 2 bases and the V segment lost 3 bases, leaving 7 bases of the junction unmatched.

The CDR3 protein is CASSKQHGGSGANVLTF. The CDR3, as DNA: TGTGCCAGCAGCAAACAGCACGGAGGCTCTGGGGCCAACGTCCTGACTTTC. V is TRBV7-3 and J is TRBJ2-6; weak D call: TRBD2 (5 bases). Per germline, CDR1 SGHTA and CDR2 FQGTGA. This CDR3 region has 17 residues. Trimming left V 5 bases short and J 0 bases short, with 14 bases between.

This CDR3 is CASSRDRGGVANEKLFF. The CDR3 DNA follows: TGTGCCAGCAGTCGGGACAGGGGAGGGGTTGCTAATGAAAAACTGTTTTTT. The rearrangement uses TRBV11-2 and TRBJ1-4; TRBD1 agrees at 10 bases. V shed 6 bases, J shed 3 bases, and the junction held 10 bases outside the gene matches. CDR1 is SGHAT and CDR2 is FQNNGV in the germline V gene. CDR3 size: 17 residues.

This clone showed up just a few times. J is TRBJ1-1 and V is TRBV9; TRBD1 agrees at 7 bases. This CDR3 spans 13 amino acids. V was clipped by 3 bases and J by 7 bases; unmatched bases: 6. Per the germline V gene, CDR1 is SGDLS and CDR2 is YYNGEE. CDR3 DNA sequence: TGTGCCAGCAGCGCCAGAGACAGGGATGAAGCTTTCTTT. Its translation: CASSARDRDEAFF.

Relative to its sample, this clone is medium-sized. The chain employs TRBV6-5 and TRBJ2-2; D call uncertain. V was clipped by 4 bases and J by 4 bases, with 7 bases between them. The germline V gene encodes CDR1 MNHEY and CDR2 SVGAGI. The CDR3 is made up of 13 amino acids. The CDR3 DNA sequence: TGTGCCAGCAGTTTTAGTAGCACCGGGGAGCTGTTTTTT. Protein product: CASSFSSTGELFF.